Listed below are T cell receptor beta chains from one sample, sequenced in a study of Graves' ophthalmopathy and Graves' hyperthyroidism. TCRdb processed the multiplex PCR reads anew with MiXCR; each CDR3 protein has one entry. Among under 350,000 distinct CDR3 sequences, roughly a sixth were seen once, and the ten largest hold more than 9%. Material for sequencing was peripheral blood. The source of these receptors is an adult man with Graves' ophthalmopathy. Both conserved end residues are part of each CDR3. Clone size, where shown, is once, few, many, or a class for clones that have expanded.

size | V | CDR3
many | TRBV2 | CASIIEAGANVLTF
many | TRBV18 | CASSPPDSQETQYF
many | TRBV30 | CAWSMDRDTSGRPYEQYF
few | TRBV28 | CASSLISGRTETQYF
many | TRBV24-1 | CATSLAGGSDEQYF
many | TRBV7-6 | CASSLDGNDQPQHF
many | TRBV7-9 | CASSAALASGNTIYF
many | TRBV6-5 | CAGRTGGSGELFF
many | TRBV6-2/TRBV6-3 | CASSYSTGRRNQPQHF
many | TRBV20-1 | CSALTSEPNTGELFF
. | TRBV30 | CASSGRVEKETQYF
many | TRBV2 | CASSESAGLSYEQYF
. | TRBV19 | CASSIGFGDSKNIQYF
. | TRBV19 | CASSISLDKEAFF
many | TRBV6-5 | CASSYSPKNEAFF
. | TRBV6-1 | CASSEAGTATEQYF
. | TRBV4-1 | CASSPGTIVSTGELCF
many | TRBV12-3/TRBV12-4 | CASSPPGGRSYEQYF
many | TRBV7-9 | CASSSGLAGFYEQYF
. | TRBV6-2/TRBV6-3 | CASSQMTGALTNQPQHF
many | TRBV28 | CASRPGGSGSPLHF
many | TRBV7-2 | CASSLGFMENTEAFF
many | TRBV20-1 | CSARGGSDTQYF
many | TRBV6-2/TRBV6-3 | CASSSDRGADYGYTF
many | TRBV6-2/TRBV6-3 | CASSYTRTAGNTIYF
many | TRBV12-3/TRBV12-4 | CASTLAGGPAEQYF
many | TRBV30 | CAWSVQENQPQHF
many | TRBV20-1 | CSARVRQGRNTGELFF
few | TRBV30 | CAWREGAAYEQYF